Sequencing of this TCR beta chain was carried out in a study of cytomegalovirus exposure and HLA in healthy donors. Donors consisted of healthy bone marrow donors. 13 Jbeta primers and 60 Vbeta primers were used for the PCR. The assay was immunoSEQ multiplex PCR, and TCRdb's table has in-frame clones only and misses some. The top ten hold roughly 9% of the sample, which has around 120,000 clones, about 68% seen once. The germline V gene encodes CDR1 MNHEY and CDR2 SVGAGI. CDR3 length: 14 amino acids. V dropped 6 bases and J dropped 7; count of bases not matched to a gene: 7. The specimen sequenced was PBMCs. The chain carries TRBV6-5 and TRBJ1-5; 9 nucleotides line up with TRBD1. The clonotype was recovered from a woman aged 40 to 49 in good health and CMV-seropositive. The CDR3 spells CASSITGGVQPQHF. The CDR3 DNA sequence: TGTGCCAGCAGCATCACAGGGGGCGTGCAGCCCCAGCATTTT.